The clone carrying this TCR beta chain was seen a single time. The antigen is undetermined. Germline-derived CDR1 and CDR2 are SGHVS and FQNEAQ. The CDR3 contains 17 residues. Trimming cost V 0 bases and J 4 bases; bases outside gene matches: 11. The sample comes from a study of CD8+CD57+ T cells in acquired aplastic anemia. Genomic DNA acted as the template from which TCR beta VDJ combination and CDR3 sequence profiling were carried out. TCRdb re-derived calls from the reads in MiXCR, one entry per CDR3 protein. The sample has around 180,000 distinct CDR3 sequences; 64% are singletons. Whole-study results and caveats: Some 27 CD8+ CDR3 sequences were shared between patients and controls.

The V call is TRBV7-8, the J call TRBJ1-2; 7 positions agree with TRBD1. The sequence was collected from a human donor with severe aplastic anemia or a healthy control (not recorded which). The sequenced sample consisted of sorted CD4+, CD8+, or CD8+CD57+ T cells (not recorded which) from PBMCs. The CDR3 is CASSLAQGGLPSYGYTF. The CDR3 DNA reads TGTGCCAGCAGCTTAGCACAAGGGGGCCTGCCGAGCTATGGCTACACCTTC. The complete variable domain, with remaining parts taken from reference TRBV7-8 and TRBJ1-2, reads GAGVSQSPRYKVAKRGQDVALRCDPISGHVSLFWYQQALGQGPEFLTYFQNEAQLDKSGLPSDRFFAERPEGSVSTLKIQRTQQEDSAVYLCASSLAQGGLPSYGYTFGSGTRLTVV.